Listed below are T cell receptor beta chains from one sample, sequenced in a study of early T cells in non-severe SARS-CoV-2 infection. TCRdb reanalysed the 5' RACE reads using MiXCR and keeps one entry per CDR3 protein. The sample shows about 68,000 distinct CDR3 sequences, 9% to 15% of them seen only once. Material for sequencing was whole blood. These receptors all stem from an adult who was a healthcare worker with PCR-confirmed SARS-CoV-2 infection or an uninfected control (not recorded which). Both conserved end residues are part of each CDR3. A D gene is named only where the DNA matches it firmly. Clone size is stated in some rows and not others, as once, few, many or a class when expanded.

cdr3_aa cdr3_nt d_call j_call clone_size v_call cdr3_length
CSARGAEGRQETQYF TGCAGTGCTAGAGGCGCGGAAGGGAGACAAGAGACCCAGTACTTC NA TRBJ2-5 many TRBV20-1 15
CASSVDRGYGYTF TGTGCCAGCAGTGTCGACAGGGGCTATGGCTACACCTTC TRBD1 TRBJ1-2 few TRBV6-1 13
CASSQGQAYEKLFF TGTGCCAGCAGCCAGGGACAGGCTTATGAAAAACTGTTTTTT TRBD1 TRBJ1-4 many TRBV11-2 14
CASSPTTIQETQYF TGTGCCAGCAGCCCTACTACTATCCAAGAGACCCAGTACTTC NA TRBJ2-5 few TRBV9 14
CASSLETGFNYGYTF TGCGCCAGCAGCTTGGAAACAGGGTTCAACTATGGCTACACCTTC NA TRBJ1-2 many TRBV5-1 15
CASSPEDVRAGYTF TGTGCCAGCAGCCCCGAGGACGTTCGGGCGGGCTACACCTTC NA TRBJ1-2 NA TRBV7-9 14
CASSPVRGRDTEAFF TGTGCCAGCAGCCCCGTAAGGGGGAGAGACACTGAAGCTTTCTTT NA TRBJ1-1 NA TRBV11-2 15
CASSSLPGAYEQYF TGTGCCAGCAGTTCCCTCCCAGGGGCCTACGAGCAGTACTTC NA TRBJ2-7 many TRBV6-5 14
CATSKTGPIQPQHF TGTGCCACCAGTAAAACAGGGCCAATTCAGCCCCAGCATTTT NA TRBJ1-5 many TRBV15 14
CASSLGVGGAGSEAFF TGTGCCAGCAGCTTAGGCGTGGGGGGCGCGGGTTCTGAAGCTTTCTTT NA TRBJ1-1 NA TRBV7-6 16
CASSLVAPLLAGEYEQYF TGTGCCAGCAGCTTGGTGGCCCCTCTACTAGCGGGGGAATACGAGCAGTACTTC TRBD2 TRBJ2-7 NA TRBV5-6 18
CASSPLAGGSTDTQYF TGTGCCAGCAGCCCCCTAGCGGGGGGGAGCACAGATACGCAGTATTTT TRBD2 TRBJ2-3 many TRBV7-6 16
CASSPDRAGGYTF TGTGCCAGTAGCCCCGACAGGGCGGGTGGCTACACCTTC TRBD1 TRBJ1-2 NA TRBV19 13
CAIRKGTEAFF TGTGCCATCAGGAAGGGCACTGAAGCTTTCTTT NA TRBJ1-1 many TRBV6-2/TRBV6-3 11
CASSLGAPYQPQHF TGTGCCAGCAGCTTAGGGGCACCCTATCAGCCCCAGCATTTT NA TRBJ1-5 few TRBV7-2 14
CASRTSFGQETQYF TGTGCCAGCAGGACCTCGTTTGGGCAAGAGACCCAGTACTTC NA TRBJ2-5 few TRBV6-5 14
CSARRGGYTF TGCAGTGCTCGGAGGGGAGGCTACACCTTC NA TRBJ1-2 many TRBV20-1 10
CASGARTATNEKLFF TGTGCCAGCGGGGCTAGGACAGCAACTAATGAAAAACTGTTTTTT NA TRBJ1-4 NA TRBV3-1 15
CAWNYRVTGPLAKNIQYF TGTGCCTGGAACTACAGGGTGACGGGTCCTTTAGCCAAAAACATTCAGTACTTC NA TRBJ2-4 many TRBV30 18
CASSAQGFQETQYF TGTGCCAGCAGCGCGCAGGGTTTTCAAGAGACCCAGTACTTC NA TRBJ2-5 few TRBV5-6 14
CASSVPGRLKAFF TGTGCCAGCAGTGTGCCGGGACGCCTAAAAGCTTTCTTT NA TRBJ1-1 many TRBV12-3/TRBV12-4 13
CASSLRSGGALGKNIQYF TGTGCCAGCAGCTTAAGGAGCGGTGGGGCACTAGGCAAAAACATTCAGTACTTC NA TRBJ2-4 many TRBV5-6 18
CSVLPGGDTQYF TGCAGCGTTCTCCCCGGTGGGGATACGCAGTATTTT NA TRBJ2-3 NA TRBV29-1 12
CASRTRAQNYNEQFF TGTGCCAGCAGGACCCGGGCACAGAACTACAATGAGCAGTTCTTC NA TRBJ2-1 many TRBV12-3/TRBV12-4 15
CASSLLARTEAFF TGTGCCAGCAGCTTATTGGCGCGCACTGAAGCTTTCTTT NA TRBJ1-1 NA TRBV7-9 13
CASGRGWDVETQYF TGTGCTAGTGGAAGAGGATGGGACGTAGAGACCCAGTACTTC NA TRBJ2-5 many TRBV12-5 14
CASSSRQGVTEAFF TGTGCCAGCAGCTCCCGTCAGGGTGTCACTGAAGCTTTCTTT NA TRBJ1-1 many TRBV7-2 14
CASSLDSGTGSREAFF TGTGCCAGCAGCTTGGACTCAGGGACAGGGAGTCGTGAAGCTTTCTTT TRBD1 TRBJ1-1 many TRBV7-2 16
CASSPPGGYHTEAFF TGTGCCAGCTCACCGCCCGGCGGATACCACACTGAAGCTTTCTTT NA TRBJ1-1 few TRBV18 15
CATRKAGNTEAFF TGTGCCACCAGGAAAGCTGGCAACACTGAAGCTTTCTTT NA TRBJ1-1 NA TRBV6-2/TRBV6-3 13
CAISDPKGRTTDTQYF TGTGCCATCAGTGACCCGAAGGGCAGAACCACAGATACGCAGTATTTT NA TRBJ2-3 few TRBV10-3 16
CASSLSRLQFF TGTGCCAGTAGTTTGTCGAGACTTCAGTTTTTT NA TRBJ1-4 NA TRBV19 11
CASSLESGPSTDTQYF TGTGCCAGCAGCTTGGAAAGCGGCCCCAGCACAGATACGCAGTATTTT NA TRBJ2-3 many TRBV5-6 16
CASSSWVRGEVNEQFF TGTGCCAGCAGTTCCTGGGTCCGAGGAGAAGTCAATGAGCAGTTCTTC NA TRBJ2-1 many TRBV12-3/TRBV12-4 16
CASSFDSYNEQFF TGCGCCAGCAGCTTCGACAGTTACAATGAGCAGTTCTTC NA TRBJ2-1 few TRBV5-1 13
CSVVVQRYGYTF TGCAGCGTTGTGGTACAGAGATATGGCTACACCTTC NA TRBJ1-2 few TRBV29-1 12
CASSLQGHEQYF TGCGCCAGCAGCCTACAGGGCCACGAGCAGTACTTC NA TRBJ2-7 NA TRBV5-1 12
CAWSPGLSYGYTF TGTGCCTGGAGCCCGGGACTATCCTATGGCTACACCTTC NA TRBJ1-2 many TRBV30 13
CASSQGQGRLSSYEQYF TGTGCCAGCAGCCAAGGCCAGGGGCGTTTATCCTCCTACGAGCAGTACTTC NA TRBJ2-7 few TRBV3-1 17
CATSDLGPGTVLMNTEAFF TGTGCCACCAGTGATTTGGGTCCCGGGACAGTGCTTATGAACACTGAAGCTTTCTTT TRBD1 TRBJ1-1 few TRBV24-1 19
CASNAGFGEQYF TGTGCCAGCAATGCAGGGTTCGGCGAGCAGTACTTC NA TRBJ2-7 few TRBV27 12
CASSPHVGLAGGPPPYNEQFF TGTGCCAGCAGCCCCCACGTCGGACTAGCGGGGGGGCCTCCTCCCTACAATGAGCAGTTCTTC TRBD2 TRBJ2-1 NA TRBV13 21
CASSLVPRVSGGAANEQFF TGTGCCAGCAGCTTGGTCCCGCGAGTTAGCGGGGGGGCGGCAAATGAGCAGTTCTTC TRBD2 TRBJ2-1 many TRBV7-6 19